Ten or more counts support the clone carrying this T cell receptor (beta chain). The data belong to a study of response to subunit inactivated influenza vaccine. TCRdb analysed the RT-PCR reads with MiXCR anew, one entry per CDR3 protein. The sample comprises more than 500,000 distinct CDR3 sequences, roughly 12% of which are singletons, and roughly 11% rests with the top ten. Another study also made use of these data, one on T cells expressing NK-cell markers. That study adds: Scientists made TCR beta cDNA using 5'RACE template switching with UMIs.

The origin of this receptor is a man in his fifties who received an inactivated influenza vaccine. Specimen: PBMCs from blood, collected on the day of vaccination.

This CDR3 is CASSLTGGSGIQYF. The CDR3 DNA reads TGTGCCAGCAGCTTAACTGGGGGCTCCGGCATTCAGTACTTC. The chain links TRBV7-3 to TRBJ2-4; D might be TRBD1 (6 bases). The CDR3 totals 14 residues. The germline V gene has CDR1 SGHTA and CDR2 FQGTGA. The V gene lost 0 bases and the J gene lost 9 bases, with 12 bases spanning the gap.